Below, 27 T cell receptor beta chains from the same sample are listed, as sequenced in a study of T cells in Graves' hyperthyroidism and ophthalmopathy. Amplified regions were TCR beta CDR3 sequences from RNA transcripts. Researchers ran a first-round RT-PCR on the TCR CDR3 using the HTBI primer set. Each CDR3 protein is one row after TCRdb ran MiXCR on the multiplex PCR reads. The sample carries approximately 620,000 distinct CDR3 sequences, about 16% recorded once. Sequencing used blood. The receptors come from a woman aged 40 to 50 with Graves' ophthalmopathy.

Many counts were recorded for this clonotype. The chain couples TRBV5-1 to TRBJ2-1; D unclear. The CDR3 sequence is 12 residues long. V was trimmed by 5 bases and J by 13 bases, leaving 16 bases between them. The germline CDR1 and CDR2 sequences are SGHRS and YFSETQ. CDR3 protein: CASSSLRAAQFF. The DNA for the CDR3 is TGCGCCAGCAGTTCGCTCCGGGCGGCCCAGTTCTTC.

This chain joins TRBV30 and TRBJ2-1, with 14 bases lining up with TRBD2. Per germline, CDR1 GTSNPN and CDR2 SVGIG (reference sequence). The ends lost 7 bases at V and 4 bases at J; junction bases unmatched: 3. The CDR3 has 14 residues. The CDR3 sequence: CASTSGGGYNEQFF. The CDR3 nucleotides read TGTGCCTCGACTAGCGGGGGGGGGTACAATGAGCAGTTCTTC.

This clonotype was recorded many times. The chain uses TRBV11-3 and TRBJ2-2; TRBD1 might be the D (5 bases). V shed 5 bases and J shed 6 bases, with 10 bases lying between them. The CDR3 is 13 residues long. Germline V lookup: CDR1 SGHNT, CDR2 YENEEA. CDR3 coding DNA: TGTGCCAGCAGCAAGCAGGGCGCCGGGGAGCTGTTTTTT. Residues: CASSKQGAGELFF.

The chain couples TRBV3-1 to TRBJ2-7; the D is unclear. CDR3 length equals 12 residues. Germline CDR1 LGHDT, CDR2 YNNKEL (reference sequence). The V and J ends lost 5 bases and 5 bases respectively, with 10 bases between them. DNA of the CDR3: TGTGCCAGCAGCTACGTAGAGGACGAGCAGTACTTC. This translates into CASSYVEDEQYF.

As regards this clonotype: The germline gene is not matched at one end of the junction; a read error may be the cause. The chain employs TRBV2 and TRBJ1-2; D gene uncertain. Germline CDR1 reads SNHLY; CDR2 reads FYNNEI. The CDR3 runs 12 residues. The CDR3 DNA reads TGTGCCAGCAGTGGGACTAAATATGGCTACACCTTC. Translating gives CASSGTKYGYTF.

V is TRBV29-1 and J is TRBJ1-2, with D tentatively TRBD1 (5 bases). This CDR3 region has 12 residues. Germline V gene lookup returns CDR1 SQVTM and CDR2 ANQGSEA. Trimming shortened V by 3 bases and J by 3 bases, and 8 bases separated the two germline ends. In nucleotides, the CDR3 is TGCAGCGTTGACGGGGGTTACTATGGCTACACCTTC. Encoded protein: CSVDGGYYGYTF.

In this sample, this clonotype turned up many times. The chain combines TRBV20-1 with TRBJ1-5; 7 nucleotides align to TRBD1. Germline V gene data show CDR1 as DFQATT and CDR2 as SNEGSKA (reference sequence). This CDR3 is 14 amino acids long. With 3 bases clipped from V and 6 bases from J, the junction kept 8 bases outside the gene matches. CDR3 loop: CSASGTVGPQPQHF. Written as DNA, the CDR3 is TGCAGTGCTAGCGGGACAGTCGGGCCTCAGCCCCAGCATTTT.

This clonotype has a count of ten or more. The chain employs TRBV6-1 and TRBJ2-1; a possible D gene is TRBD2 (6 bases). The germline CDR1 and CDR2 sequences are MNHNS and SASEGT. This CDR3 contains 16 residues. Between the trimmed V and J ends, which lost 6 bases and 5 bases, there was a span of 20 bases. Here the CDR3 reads CASRGGAGGKDNEQFF. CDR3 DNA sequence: TGTGCCAGCAGGGGAGGAGCAGGAGGTAAGGACAATGAGCAGTTCTTC.

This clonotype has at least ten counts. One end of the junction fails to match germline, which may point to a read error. The CDR3 nucleotides are TGTGCCAGCAGCCTCCCCGGGGGGGGCACAGATACGCAGTATTTT. This sequence encodes CASSLPGGGTDTQYF. The chain recombines TRBV5-1 with TRBJ2-3; 8 bases fit TRBD2. The length of the CDR3 is 15 residues. Germline assignment: CDR1 SGHRS and CDR2 YFSETQ.

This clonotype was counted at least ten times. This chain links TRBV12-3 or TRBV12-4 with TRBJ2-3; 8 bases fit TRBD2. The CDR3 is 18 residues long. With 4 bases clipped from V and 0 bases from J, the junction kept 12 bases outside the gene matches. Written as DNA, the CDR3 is TGTGCCAGCAGTTCAGTTGCGGGAGGACAAACTAGCACAGATACGCAGTATTTT. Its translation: CASSSVAGGQTSTDTQYF.

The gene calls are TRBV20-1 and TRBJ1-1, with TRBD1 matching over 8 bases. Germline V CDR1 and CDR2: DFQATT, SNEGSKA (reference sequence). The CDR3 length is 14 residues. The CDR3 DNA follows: TGCAGATCACAGGGGGGCTCGATGAACACTGAAGCTTTCTTT. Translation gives CRSQGGSMNTEAFF.

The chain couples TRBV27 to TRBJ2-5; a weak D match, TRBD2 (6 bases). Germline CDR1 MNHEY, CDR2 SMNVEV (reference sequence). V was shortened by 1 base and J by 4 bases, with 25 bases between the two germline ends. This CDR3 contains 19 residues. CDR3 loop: CASSLYFPGKEGTGETQYF. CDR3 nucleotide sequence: TGTGCCAGCAGTTTATATTTCCCGGGAAAGGAGGGGACGGGAGAGACCCAGTACTTC.

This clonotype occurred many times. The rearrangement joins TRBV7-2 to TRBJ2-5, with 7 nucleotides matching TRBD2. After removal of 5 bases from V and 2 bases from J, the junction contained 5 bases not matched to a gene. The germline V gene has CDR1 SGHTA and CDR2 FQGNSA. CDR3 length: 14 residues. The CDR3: CASSPSGIQETQYF. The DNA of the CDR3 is TGTGCCAGCAGCCCAAGCGGGATACAAGAGACCCAGTACTTC.

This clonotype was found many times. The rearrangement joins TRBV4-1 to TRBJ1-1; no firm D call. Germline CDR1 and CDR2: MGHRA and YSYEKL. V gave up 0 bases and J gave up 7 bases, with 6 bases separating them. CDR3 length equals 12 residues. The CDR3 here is CASSQESYEAFF. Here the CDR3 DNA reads TGCGCCAGCAGCCAAGAGAGCTATGAAGCTTTCTTT.

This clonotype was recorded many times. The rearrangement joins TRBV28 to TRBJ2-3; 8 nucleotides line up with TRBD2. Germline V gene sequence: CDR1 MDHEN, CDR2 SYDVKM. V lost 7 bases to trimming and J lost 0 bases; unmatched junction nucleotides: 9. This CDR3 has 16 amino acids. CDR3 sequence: CASTLSGVTSTDTQYF. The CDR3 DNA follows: TGTGCCAGCACCCTTAGCGGGGTGACTAGCACAGATACGCAGTATTTT.

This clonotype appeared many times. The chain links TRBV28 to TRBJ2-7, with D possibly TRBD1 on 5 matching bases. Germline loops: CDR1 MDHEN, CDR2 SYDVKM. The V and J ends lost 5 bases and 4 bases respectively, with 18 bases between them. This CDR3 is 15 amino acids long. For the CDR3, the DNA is TGTGCCAGCAGTCAGGGCAGCTCTGTTTGGTACGAGCAGTACTTC. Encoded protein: CASSQGSSVWYEQYF.

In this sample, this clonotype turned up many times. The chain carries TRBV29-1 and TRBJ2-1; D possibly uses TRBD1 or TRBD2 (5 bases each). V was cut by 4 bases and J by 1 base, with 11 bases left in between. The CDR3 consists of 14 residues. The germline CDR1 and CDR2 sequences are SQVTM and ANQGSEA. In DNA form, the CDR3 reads TGCAGCGTTGGTGGGACCTCATCCTACAATGAGCAGTTCTTC. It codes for CSVGGTSSYNEQFF.

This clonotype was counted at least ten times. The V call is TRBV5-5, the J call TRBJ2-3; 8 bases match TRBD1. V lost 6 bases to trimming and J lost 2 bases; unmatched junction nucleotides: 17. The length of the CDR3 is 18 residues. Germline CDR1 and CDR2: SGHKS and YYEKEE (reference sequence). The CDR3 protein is CASISRTGFYRDTDTQYF. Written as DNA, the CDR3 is TGTGCCAGCATCTCACGGACAGGGTTTTATCGAGACACAGATACGCAGTATTTT.

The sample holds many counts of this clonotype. The CDR3, as DNA: TGTGCCAGCAGTTACGCCTTTTCGGGGGCCACTGAAGCTTTCTTT. Protein sequence: CASSYAFSGATEAFF. This chain joins TRBV27 and TRBJ1-1, with TRBD1 as a possible D gene (6 bases). Trimming cost V 4 bases and J 4 bases, with 16 bases left between them. This CDR3 has 15 residues. Per the germline V gene, CDR1 is MNHEY and CDR2 is SMNVEV (reference sequence).

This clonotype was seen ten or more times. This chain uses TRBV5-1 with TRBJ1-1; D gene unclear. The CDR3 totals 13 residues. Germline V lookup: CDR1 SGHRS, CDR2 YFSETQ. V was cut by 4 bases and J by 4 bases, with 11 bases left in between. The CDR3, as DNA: TGCGCCAGCAGCGCCGGCCGTATCACTGAAGCTTTCTTT. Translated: CASSAGRITEAFF.

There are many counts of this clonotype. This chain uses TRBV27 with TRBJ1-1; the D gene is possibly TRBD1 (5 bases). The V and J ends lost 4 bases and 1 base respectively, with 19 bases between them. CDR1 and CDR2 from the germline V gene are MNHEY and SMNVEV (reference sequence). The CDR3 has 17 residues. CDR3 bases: TGTGCCAGCAGTTGGACACTGGTGGGTGGAAAGAACACTGAAGCTTTCTTT. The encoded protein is CASSWTLVGGKNTEAFF.

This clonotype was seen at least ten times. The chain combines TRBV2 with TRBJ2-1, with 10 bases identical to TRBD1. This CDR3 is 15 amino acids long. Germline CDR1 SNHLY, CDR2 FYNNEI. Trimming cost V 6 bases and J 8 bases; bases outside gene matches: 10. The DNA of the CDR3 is TGTGCCAGCAGCCGAGACAGGGGGCGCAACTATGAGCAGTTCTTC. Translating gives CASSRDRGRNYEQFF.

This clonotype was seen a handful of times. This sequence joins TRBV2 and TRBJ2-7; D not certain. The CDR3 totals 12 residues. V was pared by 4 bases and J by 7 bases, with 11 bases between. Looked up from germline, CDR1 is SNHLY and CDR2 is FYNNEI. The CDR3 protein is CASSGQRLEQYF. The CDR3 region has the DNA TGTGCCAGCAGTGGGCAGCGTCTAGAGCAGTACTTC. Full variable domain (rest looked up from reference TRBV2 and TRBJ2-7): EPEVTQTPSHQVTQMGQEVILRCVPISNHLYFYWYRQILGQKVEFLVSFYNNEISEKSEIFDDQFSVERPDGSNFTLKIRSTKLEDSAMYFCASSGQRLEQYFGPGTRLTVT.

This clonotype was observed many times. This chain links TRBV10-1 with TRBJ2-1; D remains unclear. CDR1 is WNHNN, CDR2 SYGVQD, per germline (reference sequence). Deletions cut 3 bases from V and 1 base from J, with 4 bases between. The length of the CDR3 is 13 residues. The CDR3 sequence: CASSERSYNEQFF. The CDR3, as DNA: TGCGCCAGCAGTGAACGGTCCTACAATGAGCAGTTCTTC.

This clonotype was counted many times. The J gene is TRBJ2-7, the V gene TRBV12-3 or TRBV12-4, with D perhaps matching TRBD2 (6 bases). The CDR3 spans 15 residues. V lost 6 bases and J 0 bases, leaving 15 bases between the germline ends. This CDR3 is CASSQTDGSSYEQYF. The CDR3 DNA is TGTGCCAGCAGCCAGACCGACGGGAGCTCCTACGAGCAGTACTTC.

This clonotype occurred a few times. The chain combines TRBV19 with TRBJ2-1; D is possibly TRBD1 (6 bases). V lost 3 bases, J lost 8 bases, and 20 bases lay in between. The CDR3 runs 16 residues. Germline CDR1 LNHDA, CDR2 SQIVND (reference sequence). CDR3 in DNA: TGTGCCAGTAGTATCCAGGTGGGACGGGCAGGGGATGAGCAGTTCTTC. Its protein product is CASSIQVGRAGDEQFF.

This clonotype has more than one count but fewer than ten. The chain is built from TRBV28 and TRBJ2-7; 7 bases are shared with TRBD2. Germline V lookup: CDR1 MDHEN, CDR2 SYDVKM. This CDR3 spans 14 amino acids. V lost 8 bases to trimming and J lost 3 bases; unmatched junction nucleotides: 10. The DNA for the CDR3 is TGTGCCAGCCGAGGGCGGGAGTCTTTCTACGAGCAGTACTTC. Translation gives CASRGRESFYEQYF. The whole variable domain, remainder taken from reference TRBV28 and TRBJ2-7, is DVKVTQSSRYLVKRTGEKVFLECVQDMDHENMFWYRQDPGLGLRLIYFSYDVKMKEKGDIPEGYSVSREKKERFSLILESASTNQTSMYLCASRGRESFYEQYFGPGTRLTVT.